Each of the 11 T cell receptor beta chains below was sequenced from the same sample in a study of cytotoxic CD8 clonotypes in ibrutinib-treated CLL. Generated by immunoSEQ multiplex PCR, the TCRdb table keeps only in-frame clones and is missing some. Of roughly 110,000 clones detected, about 58% appear once; the ten largest clones hold about 40%. The specimen was PBMCs, collected after 24 months of ibrutinib treatment. The origin of the receptors is a human donor with chronic lymphocytic leukemia.

Only a few counts were recorded for this clone. This chain uses TRBV6-6 with TRBJ1-2; the match to TRBD1 covers 9 bases. CDR3 length: 12 amino acids. Germline CDR1 MNHNY, CDR2 SVGAGI (reference sequence). With V trimmed by 8 bases and J by 6 bases, 4 bases remained unmatched. The CDR3 protein is CASLTGGHGYTF. DNA of the CDR3: TGTGCCAGCCTGACAGGGGGGCATGGCTACACCTTC.

The genes are TRBV5-1 and TRBJ2-3; 9 positions agree with TRBD2. Germline CDR1 is SGHRS and CDR2 is YFSETQ. Trimming at V came to 0 bases and at J to 2 bases, leaving 4 bases not matched to a gene. The CDR3 length is 16 residues. The DNA for the CDR3 is TGCGCCAGCAGCTTGGGTAGCGGGGGCAACACAGATACGCAGTATTTT. It encodes CASSLGSGGNTDTQYF.

This chain joins TRBV30 and TRBJ2-7, with D perhaps matching TRBD1 (5 bases). Trimming stripped 1 base from V and 1 base from J, with 11 bases between. Looked up from germline, CDR1 is GTSNPN and CDR2 is SVGIG (reference sequence). CDR3 size: 14 residues. Written as DNA, the CDR3 is TGTGCCTGGAGTGCCAGGGTTAGGTCCTACGAGCAGTACTTC. Encoded protein: CAWSARVRSYEQYF.

This clone has only one observation. V gene TRBV5-8 combines with J gene TRBJ2-3; 9 bases are a match to TRBD2. Per the germline V gene, CDR1 is SGHTS and CDR2 is YDEGEE. V shed 6 bases and J 1 base; nucleotides not matched to a gene: 12. This CDR3 is 17 amino acids long. The CDR3 region has the DNA TGTGCCAGCACCTCGCTTATTAGGACTAGCGGCACAGATACGCAGTATTTT. Encoded protein: CASTSLIRTSGTDTQYF.

The sample holds a few counts of this clone. The CDR3 reads CSVTGVGDTIYF. As DNA, the CDR3 is TGCAGCGTCACAGGTGTAGGGGACACCATATATTTT. J is TRBJ1-3 and V is TRBV29-1; a weak D match, TRBD1 (5 bases). CDR1 and CDR2 from the germline V gene are SQVTM and ANQGSEA. The CDR3 covers 12 residues. V lost 6 bases and J 8 bases, leaving 14 bases between the germline ends.

A single count supports this clone. This rearrangement joins TRBV5-1 to TRBJ2-4; 12 bases agree with TRBD1. The CDR3 extends over 15 amino acids. The germline gives CDR1 SGHRS, CDR2 YFSETQ. Trimming cost V 4 bases and J 6 bases; bases outside gene matches: 5. CDR3 protein: CASSPGTGGTNIQYF. CDR3 DNA: TGCGCCAGCAGCCCAGGGACAGGGGGCACAAACATTCAGTACTTC.

The chain carries TRBV23-1 and TRBJ2-1; no firm D call. TRBV23-1 is treated as an ORF (open reading frame) with a function not yet certain. The CDR3 length is 10 residues. Between the trimmed V and J ends, which lost 2 bases and 16 bases, there was a span of 9 bases. The CDR3 protein is CASSQKGHFF. The DNA of the CDR3 is TGCGCCAGCAGTCAAAAGGGTCACTTCTTC.

The chain joins TRBV5-1 to TRBJ2-2; the D is unclear. Germline CDR1 SGHRS, CDR2 YFSETQ. This CDR3 is 16 amino acids long. Trimming shortened V by 1 base and J by 5 bases, and 15 bases separated the two germline ends. This chain's CDR3 is CASSLTVTTWTGELFF. The CDR3 DNA reads TGCGCCAGCAGCTTGACCGTCACTACTTGGACCGGGGAGCTGTTTTTT.

Only a few counts were recorded for this clone. The rearrangement uses TRBV5-1 and TRBJ2-7; perhaps TRBD1 as D (6 bases). Germline V CDR1 and CDR2: SGHRS, YFSETQ. Trimming removed 4 bases from V and 3 bases from J, with 14 bases in between. This CDR3 is built from 14 residues. The CDR3 sequence: CASSNDRSRYEQYF. The DNA of the CDR3 is TGCGCCAGCAGCAACGACAGGAGCCGCTACGAGCAGTACTTC. The whole variable domain, filled in from reference TRBV5-1 and TRBJ2-7, reads KAGVTQTPRYLIKTRGQQVTLSCSPISGHRSVSWYQQTPGQGLQFLFEYFSETQRNKGNFPGRFSGRQFSNSRSEMNVSTLELGDSALYLCASSNDRSRYEQYFGPGTRLTVT.

V usage is TRBV10-2 and J usage is TRBJ1-5, with D perhaps TRBD1 (6 bases). The CDR3 runs 15 residues. The ends were cut back, 3 bases at V and 4 bases at J, with 13 bases in the middle. The germline gives CDR1 WSHSY, CDR2 SAAADI. The CDR3 loop reads CASSDAGAWNQPQHF. CDR3 DNA sequence: TGCGCCAGCAGTGATGCGGGGGCTTGGAATCAGCCCCAGCATTTT.

This clone was recorded a few times. Here the CDR3 DNA reads TGTGCCAGCGCCCAGGGGGCGACAGGGGGGTCGGAGACCCAGTACTTC. This sequence encodes CASAQGATGGSETQYF. The chain employs TRBV9 and TRBJ2-5; 9 bases agree with TRBD1. After removal of 7 bases from V and 5 bases from J, the junction contained 15 bases not matched to a gene. From germline, CDR1 is SGDLS and CDR2 YYNGEE. The CDR3 contains 16 residues.